This TCR beta chain derives from a study of beta chain features in type 1 diabetes. Germline V CDR1 and CDR2: SGHTA, FQGNSA. The CDR3 loop spans 14 amino acids. The ends lost 5 bases at V and 4 bases at J; junction bases unmatched: 6. Reverse transcribing all isolated RNA meant expressed TCRB transcripts were sequenced. Profiled with immunoSEQ multiplex PCR; TCRdb holds only in-frame clones, not every one. The sample records more than 120,000 clones, around 9.3% being singletons. General observations from the study: Whatever favoring of shorter templates PCR might show would apply equally to patients and controls.

About this clone: Its target is not known.

The sequencing input was naive CD4+ T cells from blood. The chain combines TRBV7-2 with TRBJ2-5; TRBD1 agrees at 8 bases. The TCR comes from a man younger than 35 in good health. The CDR3 sequence: CASSSTGGGETQYF. DNA of the CDR3: TGTGCCAGCAGCAGTACAGGGGGTGGAGAGACCCAGTACTTC.